This entry lists 15 T cell receptor beta chains sequenced from one sample in a study of spatial heterogeneity in lung cancer. TCRdb re-called the 5' RACE reads with MiXCR, one entry per CDR3 protein. Found here are approximately 10,000 distinct CDR3 sequences, more than 4.5% of them singletons; the top ten hold around 12%. Study-level points and caveats: Expanded intratumoral alpha and beta TCR counts tracked tumor mutation counts.

Antigens of these TCRs are unknown. The time point here: sample taken at primary tumor resection. Specimen: lung tumor tissue, collected at surgery. These receptor sequences come from a male donor with early-stage non-small cell lung cancer.

This clonotype was counted ten times or more. For a library built for alpha chains, this beta chain is a stray read; little rests on its size. The J gene is TRBJ2-7, the V gene TRBV2; TRBD2 is a possible D gene (5 bases). Looked up from germline, CDR1 is SNHLY and CDR2 is FYNNEI. This CDR3 comprises 14 residues. Trimming removed 11 bases from V and 2 bases from J, with 19 bases in between. The CDR3 loop reads CASSGKGFTYEQYF. CDR3 bases: TGTGCCTCTTCGGGGAAGGGATTTACCTACGAGCAGTACTTC.

This clonotype was seen ten or more times. As an off-target read in a library built for alpha chains, this beta chain has a frequency of little significance. The chain combines TRBV5-1 with TRBJ2-3; the D gene could be TRBD1 or TRBD2 (6 bases each). The germline V and J ends were trimmed by 3 bases and 0 bases, with 11 bases remaining between them. CDR3 size: 15 residues. The V gene's germline CDR1 is SGHRS and CDR2 YFSETQ. The CDR3 DNA is TGCGCCAGCAGCTCCGGGGGCCATAGCACAGATACGCAGTATTTT. Translating it yields CASSSGGHSTDTQYF.

This clonotype came up many times. Being off target in a library aimed at alpha chains, this beta chain has a size of little meaning. The rearrangement uses TRBV19 and TRBJ1-5, with D maybe TRBD1 (6 bases). The CDR3 contains 17 residues. The germline V gene has CDR1 LNHDA and CDR2 SQIVND (reference sequence). Trimming stripped 2 bases from V and 5 bases from J, with 19 bases between. The CDR3 is CASSISVGAGAYQPQHF. Written as DNA, the CDR3 is TGTGCCAGTAGTATATCGGTTGGGGCAGGGGCTTATCAGCCCCAGCATTTT.

In its sample, this clonotype was seen many times. Little can be read into the size of this beta chain, an off-target read in a library designed for alpha chains. This rearrangement joins TRBV12-3 or TRBV12-4 to TRBJ2-1; no reliable D call. V shed 3 bases and J shed 6 bases, with 15 bases lying between them. The length of the CDR3 is 15 residues. CDR3 nucleotides: TGTGCCAGCAGTTTGATCCAGAATCGCCGCAATGAGCAGTTCTTC. It is translated as CASSLIQNRRNEQFF.

This clonotype has only a few counts. This beta chain came through as a stray read in a library set up for alpha chains, and its size says little. This chain links TRBV6-2 or TRBV6-3 with TRBJ1-1; D might be TRBD1 (6 bases). CDR1 is MNHEY and CDR2 is SVGEGT in the germline V gene. This CDR3 has 12 residues. V was shortened by 5 bases and J by 6 bases, with 10 bases between the two germline ends. CDR3 sequence reads: CASSPGGAEAFF. The CDR3 nucleotides read TGTGCCAGCAGTCCGGGGGGCGCTGAAGCTTTCTTT.

Relative to its sample, this clonotype is medium-sized. This beta chain came through as a stray read in a library set up for alpha chains, and its size says little. The rearrangement joins TRBV9 to TRBJ2-2; D ambiguous. The V and J ends lost 4 bases and 1 base respectively, with 14 bases between them. Germline-derived CDR1 and CDR2 are SGDLS and YYNGEE. The CDR3 spans 16 residues. The CDR3 spells CASSPTPLGNTGELFF. The CDR3 DNA sequence: TGTGCCAGCAGCCCTACCCCCCTCGGGAACACCGGGGAGCTGTTTTTT. The full variable domain, rest sourced from reference TRBV9 and TRBJ2-2, is DSGVTQTPKHLITATGQRVTLRCSPRSGDLSVYWYQQSLDQGLQFLIQYYNGEERAKGNILERFSAQQFPDLHSELNLSSLELGDSALYFCASSPTPLGNTGELFFGEGSRLTVL.

This clonotype was detected many times. This beta chain lies outside the target of a library built for alpha chains; its clone size means little. The chain combines TRBV7-9 with TRBJ2-5; TRBD2 agrees at 11 bases. The CDR3 length is 15 residues. Germline CDR1 SEHNR, CDR2 FQNEAQ (reference sequence). The junction had 4 bases not matched to a gene; V was cut back by 4 bases and J by 3 bases. CDR3 protein: CASSYTSGSEETQYF. CDR3 DNA sequence: TGTGCCAGCAGCTATACTAGCGGGAGTGAAGAGACCCAGTACTTC.

This clonotype counts as medium-sized (0.01 to 0.1%). The junction departs from germline at one end; a sequencing error may be responsible. This beta chain is an off-target read within a library intended for alpha chains, so its frequency means little. The rearrangement joins TRBV29-1 to TRBJ1-2; D unclear. Germline V lookup: CDR1 SQVTM, CDR2 ANQGSEA. This CDR3 spans 14 amino acids. The CDR3 DNA follows: TGCAGCGTTGAATTCAGGACGGAGCTTTATGACTACACCTTC. This encodes CSVEFRTELYDYTF.

This clonotype was found many times. The size of this beta chain means little, since it is a stray read in a library made for alpha chains. This chain connects TRBV28 to TRBJ2-7, with D maybe TRBD2 (7 bases). This CDR3 is 14 amino acids long. The ends were cut back, 7 bases at V and 4 bases at J, with 17 bases in the middle. Per the germline V gene, CDR1 is MDHEN and CDR2 is SYDVKM. The DNA of the CDR3 is TGTGCCAGCACCGAGGGGGGGGCCGGTTACGAGCAGTACTTC. Amino acid sequence: CASTEGGAGYEQYF.

There are many counts of this clonotype. In a library made to pick up alpha chains, this beta chain is a stray read with a size that means little. The chain uses TRBV5-6 and TRBJ2-3; D remains ambiguous. The CDR3 loop spans 13 amino acids. The germline V gene encodes CDR1 SGHDT and CDR2 YYEEEE. Trimming shortened V by 3 bases and J by 2 bases, and 7 bases separated the two germline ends. CDR3: CASSSIFTDTQYF. CDR3 bases: TGTGCCAGCAGCTCAATATTCACAGATACGCAGTATTTT.

The table lists this clonotype with a few counts. Within a library made for alpha chains, this beta chain is off target, and its count is uninformative. The V and J genes are TRBV5-1 and TRBJ2-2; D may be TRBD1 (5 bases). The V end was cut by 0 bases, the J end by 6 bases, with 12 bases between. This CDR3 has 15 amino acids. Germline CDR1 is SGHRS and CDR2 is YFSETQ. The CDR3 DNA reads TGCGCCAGCAGCTTGGTCGCGGCAGGGTCCGGGGAGCTGTTTTTT. Protein: CASSLVAAGSGELFF.

This clonotype has ten or more counts. As an off-target read in a library built for alpha chains, this beta chain has a frequency of little significance. The chain employs TRBV20-1 and TRBJ2-7; 14 positions match TRBD2. Germline V CDR1 and CDR2: DFQATT, SNEGSKA (reference sequence). The CDR3 totals 16 residues. Trimming at V came to 5 bases and at J to 3 bases, leaving 9 bases not matched to a gene. Here the CDR3 DNA reads TGCAGTGCTTCCTCAGTAGGGACTAGCGGGAGCTACGAGCAGTACTTC. It encodes CSASSVGTSGSYEQYF.

This clonotype was seen ten or more times. Since it is a stray read in a library aimed at alpha chains, this beta chain has a size that is not meaningful. V and J are TRBV7-2 and TRBJ1-4; 7 bases are shared with TRBD1. The CDR3 covers 15 residues. Germline V gives CDR1 SGHTA, CDR2 FQGNSA. With V trimmed by 2 bases and J by 5 bases, 5 bases remained unmatched. CDR3 sequence reads: CASSLNRGRNEKLFF. In nucleotides, the CDR3 is TGTGCCAGCAGCTTAAACAGGGGTCGGAATGAAAAACTGTTTTTT.

There are many counts of this clonotype. Since the library was made to target alpha chains, this beta chain is a stray read and its abundance is not meaningful. The chain is built from TRBV29-1 and TRBJ2-7; weak D call: TRBD1 (6 bases). This CDR3 has 13 amino acids. The V gene's germline CDR1 is SQVTM and CDR2 ANQGSEA. Trimming left V 5 bases short and J 3 bases short, with 14 bases between. The CDR3 DNA sequence: TGCAGCGTTCCCGGCCAGGGGTACTACGAGCAGTACTTC. This sequence encodes CSVPGQGYYEQYF.

This clonotype occurred many times. A library prepared for alpha chains yielded this beta chain as an off-target read; its size is of little meaning. V usage is TRBV7-9 and J usage is TRBJ1-1; TRBD1 is a possible D gene (6 bases). V gave up 4 bases and J gave up 3 bases, with 15 bases separating them. The CDR3 extends over 15 amino acids. Germline V CDR1 and CDR2: SEHNR, FQNEAQ (reference sequence). The CDR3 protein is CASSSNRDGYTEAFF. The CDR3 DNA is TGTGCCAGCAGCTCCAACAGGGATGGGTACACTGAAGCTTTCTTT.